A selection of T cell receptor beta chains follows, all from one sample in a study of cytomegalovirus exposure and HLA in healthy donors. Using immunoSEQ multiplex PCR, the repertoire was profiled, and TCRdb retains in-frame clones only, with some absent. The data contain some 120,000 clones, approximately 80% of them singletons. The sequenced material came from PBMCs. Receptors originate from a woman aged 25-40 years in good health and CMV-seronegative. Both conserved end residues are trimmed from each CDR3.

j_call | v_call | cdr3_aa
TRBJ2-3 | TRBV28 | ASSPPGQGYPDTQY
TRBJ2-1 | TRBV7-7 | ASSLESGSGNEQF
TRBJ2-1 | TRBV27 | ASSPGTSGTYNEQF
TRBJ1-1 | TRBV19 | ASRQTGLMNTEAF
TRBJ2-6 | TRBV11-2 | ASSQDPGQGANVLT
TRBJ2-7 | TRBV7-2 | ASSIGLAGGSSYEQY
TRBJ2-5 | TRBV12-1 | ASSATFGTEYQETQY
TRBJ2-2 | TRBV19 | ASSGPGGSSTGELF
TRBJ2-7 | TRBV9 | ASSEGDRGPYEQY
TRBJ1-1 | TRBV6-6 | ASSSPGDTEAF
TRBJ1-3 | TRBV18 | ASSPPSTGSPGNTIY
TRBJ2-1 | TRBV9 | ASSVWSAGAHNEQF
TRBJ1-1 | TRBV5-8 | ASSDTVNTEAF
NA | TRBV28 | ASSLGSLAGVEQY
TRBJ2-1 | TRBV4-3 | ASSIAGGPYNEQF
TRBJ2-2 | TRBV5-1 | ASSLVQGVNTGELF
TRBJ2-2 | TRBV7-9 | ASNQNEAGELF
TRBJ2-6 | TRBV30 | AWSAGGPGTISGANVLT
TRBJ2-3 | TRBV6-4 | ASSVGPEGTQY
TRBJ1-2 | TRBV6-1 | ASGRNNYGYT
TRBJ2-2 | TRBV19 | ASSIQAGGNTGELF
TRBJ1-5 | TRBV30 | AWEKGGGQPQH
TRBJ2-1 | TRBV7-9 | ASSLGPGSGNEQF
NA | TRBV9 | ASSATGRTYEQY
TRBJ2-3 | TRBV28 | ASSKMLAGVRTDTQY
TRBJ1-2 | TRBV4-2 | ASSQAKNRVDNYGYT
TRBJ2-2 | TRBV7-9 | ASSLGWTGDTGELF
TRBJ1-2 | TRBV28 | ATPQSPGQSYGYT
TRBJ1-1 | TRBV7-9 | ASSATGANTEAF
TRBJ2-1 | TRBV27 | ASPTRPYNEQF
TRBJ1-4 | TRBV19 | ASSSGTTNEKLF
TRBJ2-1 | TRBV5-1 | ASSLGTSGNNEQF
TRBJ2-7 | TRBV29-1 | SVDTEYEQY
TRBJ2-1 | TRBV25-1 | ASSPQGLAGVGEQF
TRBJ2-5 | TRBV18 | ASSQPGTGVETQY
TRBJ1-1 | TRBV7-2 | ASSLRQGRTEAF
TRBJ2-5 | TRBV20-1 | SAIKETQY
TRBJ2-7 | TRBV28 | ASSLAGLSSYEQY
TRBJ1-1 | TRBV4-2 | ASREMSMNTEAF
TRBJ2-1 | TRBV28 | ASSFRLAGTRIRDEQF
TRBJ1-6 | TRBV27 | ASSPRTGESSPLH
TRBJ2-2 | TRBV7-2 | ASSLVQGNTGELF